This T cell receptor beta chain was retrieved from a study of blood T cell repertoires in COVID-19. The overall study: PBMCs, B-cell-depleted T cells, or T cells provided the cDNA or gDNA that made up the material.

Profiling relied on immunoSEQ multiplex PCR, and the TCRdb table lists in-frame clones only, not all of them. Of about 320,000 clones in the sample, nearly 90% were seen once. Two negative PCRs, clearance, or symptom resolution characterized the recovered Cohort 3 donors. Trimming took 1 base from V and 17 from J, leaving 11 bases between them. Germline assignment: CDR1 MNHNS and CDR2 SASEGT. The CDR3 extends over 11 amino acids. The clonotype was recovered from a young woman who had recovered from COVID-19. Source material: PBMCs or T cells enriched from blood (not recorded which). The chain links TRBV6-1 to TRBJ1-4, with D uncertain. CDR3: CASSEDRRCFF. The CDR3 region has the DNA TGTGCCAGCAGTGAAGATCGCAGATGCTTTTTT.